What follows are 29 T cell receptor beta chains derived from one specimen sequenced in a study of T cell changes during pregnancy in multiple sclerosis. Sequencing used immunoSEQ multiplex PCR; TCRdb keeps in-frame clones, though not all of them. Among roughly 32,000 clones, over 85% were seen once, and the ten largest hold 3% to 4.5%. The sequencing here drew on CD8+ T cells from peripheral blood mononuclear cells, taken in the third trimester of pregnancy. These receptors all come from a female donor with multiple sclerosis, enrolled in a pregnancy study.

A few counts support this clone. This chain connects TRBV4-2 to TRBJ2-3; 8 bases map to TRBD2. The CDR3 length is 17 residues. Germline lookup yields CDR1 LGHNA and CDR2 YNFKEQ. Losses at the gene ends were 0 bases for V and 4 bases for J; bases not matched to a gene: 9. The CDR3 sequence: CASSQEPLRGGSDTQYF. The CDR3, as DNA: TGTGCCAGCAGCCAAGAACCCTTACGGGGGGGCTCAGATACGCAGTATTTT.

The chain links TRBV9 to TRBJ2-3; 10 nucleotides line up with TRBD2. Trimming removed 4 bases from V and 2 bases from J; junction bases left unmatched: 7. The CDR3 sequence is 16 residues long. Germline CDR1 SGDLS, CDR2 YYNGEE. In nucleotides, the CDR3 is TGTGCCAGCAGCCCGAGCGGGGGGGGGCCCACAGATACGCAGTATTTT. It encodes CASSPSGGGPTDTQYF.

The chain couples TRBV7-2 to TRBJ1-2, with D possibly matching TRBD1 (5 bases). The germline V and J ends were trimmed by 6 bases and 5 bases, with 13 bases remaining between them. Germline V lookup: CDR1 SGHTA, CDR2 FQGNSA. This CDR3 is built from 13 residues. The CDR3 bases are TGTGCCAGCAGGCTACAGGAGATTTATGGCTACACCTTC. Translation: CASRLQEIYGYTF.

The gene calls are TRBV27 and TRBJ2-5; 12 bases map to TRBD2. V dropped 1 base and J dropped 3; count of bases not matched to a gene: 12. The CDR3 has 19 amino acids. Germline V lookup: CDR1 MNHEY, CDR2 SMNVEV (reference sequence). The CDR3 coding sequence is TGTGCCAGCAGTTTATACCCCGATCCGGGACTAGCGGGCGAAGAGACCCAGTACTTC. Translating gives CASSLYPDPGLAGEETQYF.

CDR3 residues: CASSPRSYNEQFF. CDR3 nucleotides: TGCGCCAGCAGCCCCCGGTCGTACAATGAGCAGTTCTTC. The chain links TRBV4-3 to TRBJ2-1; D remains unclear. The V gene lost 4 bases and the J gene lost 4 bases, with 8 bases spanning the gap. This CDR3 has 13 residues. Germline CDR1 and CDR2: LGHNA and YSLEER.

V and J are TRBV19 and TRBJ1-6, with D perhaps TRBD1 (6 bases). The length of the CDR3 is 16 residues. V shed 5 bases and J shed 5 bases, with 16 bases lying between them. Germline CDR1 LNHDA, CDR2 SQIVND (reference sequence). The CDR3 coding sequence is TGTGCCAGTAGTTCATACAAACAGGGAAATAATTCACCCCTCCACTTT. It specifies CASSSYKQGNNSPLHF. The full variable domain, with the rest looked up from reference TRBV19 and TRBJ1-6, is DGGITQSPKYLFRKEGQNVTLSCEQNLNHDAMYWYRQDPGQGLRLIYYSQIVNDFQKGDIAEGYSVSREKKESFPLTVTSAQKNPTAFYLCASSSYKQGNNSPLHFGNGTRLTVT.

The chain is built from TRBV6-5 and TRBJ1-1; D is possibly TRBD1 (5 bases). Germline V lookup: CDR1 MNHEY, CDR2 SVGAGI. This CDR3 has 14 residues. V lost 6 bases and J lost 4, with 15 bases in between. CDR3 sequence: CASSPAGVGTEAFF. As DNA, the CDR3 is TGTGCCAGCAGCCCGGCGGGGGTGGGCACTGAAGCTTTCTTT.

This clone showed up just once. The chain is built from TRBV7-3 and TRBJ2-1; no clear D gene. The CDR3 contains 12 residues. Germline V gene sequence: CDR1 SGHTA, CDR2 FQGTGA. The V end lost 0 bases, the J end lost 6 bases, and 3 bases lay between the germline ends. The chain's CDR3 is CASSLTLNEQFF. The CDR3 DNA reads TGTGCCAGCAGCTTAACCCTCAATGAGCAGTTCTTC.

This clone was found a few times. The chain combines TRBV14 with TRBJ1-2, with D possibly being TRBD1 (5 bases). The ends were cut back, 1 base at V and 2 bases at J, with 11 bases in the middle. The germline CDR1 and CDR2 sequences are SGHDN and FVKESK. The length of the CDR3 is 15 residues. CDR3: CASSQVNRWNYGYTF. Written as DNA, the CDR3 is TGTGCCAGCAGCCAAGTCAACAGGTGGAACTATGGCTACACCTTC. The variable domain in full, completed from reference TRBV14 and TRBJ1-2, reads EAGVTQFPSHSVIEKGQTVTLRCDPISGHDNLYWYRRVMGKEIKFLLHFVKESKQDESGMPNNRFLAERTGGTYSTLKVQPAELEDSGVYFCASSQVNRWNYGYTFGSGTRLTVV.

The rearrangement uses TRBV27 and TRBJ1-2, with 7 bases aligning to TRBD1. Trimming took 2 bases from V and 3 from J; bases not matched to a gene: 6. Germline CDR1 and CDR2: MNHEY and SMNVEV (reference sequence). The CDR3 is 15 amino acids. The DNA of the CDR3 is TGTGCCAGCAGTTTAAGGGCCACAGGGGACTATGGCTACACCTTC. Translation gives CASSLRATGDYGYTF.

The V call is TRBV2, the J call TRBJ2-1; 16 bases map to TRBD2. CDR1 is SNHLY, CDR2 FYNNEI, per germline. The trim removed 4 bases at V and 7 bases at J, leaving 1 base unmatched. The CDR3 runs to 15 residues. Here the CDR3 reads CASSVGLAGGNEQFF. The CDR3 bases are TGTGCCAGCAGTGTGGGACTAGCGGGGGGGAATGAGCAGTTCTTC.

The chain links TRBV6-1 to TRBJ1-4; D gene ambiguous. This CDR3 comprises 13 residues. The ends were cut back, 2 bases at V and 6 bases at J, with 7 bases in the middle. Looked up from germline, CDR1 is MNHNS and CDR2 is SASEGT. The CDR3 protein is CASSEIGDEKLFF. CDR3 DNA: TGTGCCAGCAGTGAAATCGGGGATGAAAAACTGTTTTTT.

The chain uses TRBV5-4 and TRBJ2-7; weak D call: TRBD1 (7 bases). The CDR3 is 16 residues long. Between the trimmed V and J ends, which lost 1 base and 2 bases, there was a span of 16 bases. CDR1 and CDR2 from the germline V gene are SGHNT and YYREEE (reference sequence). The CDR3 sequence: CASSLPGDSLTYEQYF. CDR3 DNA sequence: TGTGCCAGCAGCTTGCCGGGGGACAGCCTCACCTACGAGCAGTACTTC.

The CDR3, as DNA: TGTGCCAGCAGCTTTTACGGGACAGGGCCAGAGCAGTTCTTC. As protein: CASSFYGTGPEQFF. The genes are TRBV7-9 and TRBJ2-1; 9 positions agree with TRBD1. V shed 3 bases and J 10 bases; nucleotides not matched to a gene: 7. This CDR3 has 14 residues. CDR1 SEHNR and CDR2 FQNEAQ come from the germline V gene (reference sequence).

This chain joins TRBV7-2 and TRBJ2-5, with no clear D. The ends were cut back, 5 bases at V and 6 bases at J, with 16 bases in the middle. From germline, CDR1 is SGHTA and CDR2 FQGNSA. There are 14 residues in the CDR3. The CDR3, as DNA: TGTGCCAGCAGCCCCCCCGACGGGTGGAAGACCCAGTACTTC. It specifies CASSPPDGWKTQYF.

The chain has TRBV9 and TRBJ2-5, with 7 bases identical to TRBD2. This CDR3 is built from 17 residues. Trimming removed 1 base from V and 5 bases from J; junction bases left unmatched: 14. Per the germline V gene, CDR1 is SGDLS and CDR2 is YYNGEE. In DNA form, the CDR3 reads TGTGCCAGCAGCGTATGGGAGGGAAACCTACCTGGGGAGACCCAGTACTTC. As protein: CASSVWEGNLPGETQYF. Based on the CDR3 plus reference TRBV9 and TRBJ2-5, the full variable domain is DSGVTQTPKHLITATGQRVTLRCSPRSGDLSVYWYQQSLDQGLQFLIQYYNGEERAKGNILERFSAQQFPDLHSELNLSSLELGDSALYFCASSVWEGNLPGETQYFGPGTRLLVL.

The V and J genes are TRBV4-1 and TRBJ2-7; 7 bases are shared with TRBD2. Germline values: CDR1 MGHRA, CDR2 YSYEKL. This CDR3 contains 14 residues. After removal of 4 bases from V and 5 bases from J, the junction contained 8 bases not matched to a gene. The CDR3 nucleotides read TGCGCCAGCAGCCTATTGGGGGGAGGGGACGAGCAGTACTTC. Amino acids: CASSLLGGGDEQYF.

CDR3 in DNA: TGTGCCAGCAGCCCTCTCCCAGGGGCAGATACGCAGTATTTT. This encodes CASSPLPGADTQYF. The chain is built from TRBV7-6 and TRBJ2-3; possibly TRBD1 for D (6 bases). Germline V gene sequence: CDR1 SGHVS, CDR2 FNYEAQ. Trimming took off 5 bases at V and 4 bases at J, with 13 bases between the two ends. The CDR3 contains 14 residues.

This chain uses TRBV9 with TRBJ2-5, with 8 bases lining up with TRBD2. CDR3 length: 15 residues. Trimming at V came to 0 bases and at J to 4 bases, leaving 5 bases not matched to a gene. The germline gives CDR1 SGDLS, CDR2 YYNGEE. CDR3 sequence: CASSVAGGPGETQYF. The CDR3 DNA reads TGTGCCAGCAGCGTAGCGGGGGGGCCGGGAGAGACCCAGTACTTC.

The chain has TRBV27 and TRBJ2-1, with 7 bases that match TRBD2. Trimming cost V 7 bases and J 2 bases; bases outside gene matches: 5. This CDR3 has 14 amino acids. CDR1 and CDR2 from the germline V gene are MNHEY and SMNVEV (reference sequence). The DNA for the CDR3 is TGTGCCAGCACTAATCTAGCGGCCTACAATGAGCAGTTCTTC. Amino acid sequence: CASTNLAAYNEQFF.

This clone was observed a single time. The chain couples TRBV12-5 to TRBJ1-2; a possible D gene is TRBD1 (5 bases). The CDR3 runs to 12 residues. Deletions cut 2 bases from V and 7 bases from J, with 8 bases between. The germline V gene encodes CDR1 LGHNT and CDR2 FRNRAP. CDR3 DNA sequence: TGTGCTAGTGGTTTGAGGGGTCGTGGCTACACCTTC. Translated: CASGLRGRGYTF.

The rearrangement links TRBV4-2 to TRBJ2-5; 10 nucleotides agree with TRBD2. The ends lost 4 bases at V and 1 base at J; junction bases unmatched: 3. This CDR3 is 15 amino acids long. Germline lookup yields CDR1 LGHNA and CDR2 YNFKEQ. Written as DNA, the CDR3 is TGTGCCAGCAGCCCACTAGCGGGGACCCAAGAGACCCAGTACTTC. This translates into CASSPLAGTQETQYF.

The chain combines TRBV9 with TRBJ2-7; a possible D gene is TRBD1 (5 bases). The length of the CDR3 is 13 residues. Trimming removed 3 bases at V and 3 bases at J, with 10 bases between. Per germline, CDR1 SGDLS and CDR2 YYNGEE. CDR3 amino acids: CASSAGNDYEQYF. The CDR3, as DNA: TGTGCCAGCAGCGCAGGGAACGACTACGAGCAGTACTTC.

CDR3 DNA: TGTGCCAGCACCCAAAAAGGGGGCAATAACTGGGGCTACACCTTC. Its translation: CASTQKGGNNWGYTF. This rearrangement joins TRBV27 to TRBJ1-2; 7 bases agree with TRBD1. Germline-derived CDR1 and CDR2 are MNHEY and SMNVEV (reference sequence). Trimming removed 7 bases from V and 8 bases from J; junction bases left unmatched: 16. This CDR3 comprises 15 residues.

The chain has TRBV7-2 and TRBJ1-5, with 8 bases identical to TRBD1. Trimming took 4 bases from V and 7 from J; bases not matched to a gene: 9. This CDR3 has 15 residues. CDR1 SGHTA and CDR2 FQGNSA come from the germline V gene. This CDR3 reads CASSSGRGRSQPQHF. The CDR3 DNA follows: TGTGCCAGCAGCTCCGGCAGGGGGCGGTCACAGCCCCAGCATTTT. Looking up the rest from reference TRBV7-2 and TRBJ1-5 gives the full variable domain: GAGVSQSPSNKVTEKGKDVELRCDPISGHTALYWYRQSLGQGLEFLIYFQGNSAPDKSGLPSDRFSAERTGGSVSTLTIQRTQQEDSAVYLCASSSGRGRSQPQHFGDGTRLSIL.

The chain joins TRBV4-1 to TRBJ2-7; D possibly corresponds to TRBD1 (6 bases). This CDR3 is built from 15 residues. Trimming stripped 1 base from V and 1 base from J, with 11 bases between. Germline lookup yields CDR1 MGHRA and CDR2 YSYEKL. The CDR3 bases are TGCGCCAGCAGCCAAGTTCATCAGGGGTCCTACGAGCAGTACTTC. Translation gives CASSQVHQGSYEQYF.

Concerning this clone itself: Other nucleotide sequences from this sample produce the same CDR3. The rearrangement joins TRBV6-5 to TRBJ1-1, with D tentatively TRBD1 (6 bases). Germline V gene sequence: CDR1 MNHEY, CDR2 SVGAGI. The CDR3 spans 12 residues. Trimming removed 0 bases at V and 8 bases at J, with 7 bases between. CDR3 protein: CASSYSTGEAFF. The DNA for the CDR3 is TGTGCCAGCAGTTACTCGACAGGCGAAGCTTTCTTT.

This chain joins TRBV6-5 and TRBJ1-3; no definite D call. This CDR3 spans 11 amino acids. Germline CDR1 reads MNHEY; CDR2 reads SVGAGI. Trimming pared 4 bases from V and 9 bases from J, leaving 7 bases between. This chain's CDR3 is CASSFLGTIYF. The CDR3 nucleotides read TGTGCCAGCAGTTTCCTCGGCACCATATATTTT.

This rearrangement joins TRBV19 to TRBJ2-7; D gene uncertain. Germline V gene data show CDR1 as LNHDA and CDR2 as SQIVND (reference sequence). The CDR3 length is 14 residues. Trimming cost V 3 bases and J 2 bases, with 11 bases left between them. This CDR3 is CASSIALVTYEQYF. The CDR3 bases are TGTGCCAGTAGTATCGCCCTAGTTACCTACGAGCAGTACTTC.